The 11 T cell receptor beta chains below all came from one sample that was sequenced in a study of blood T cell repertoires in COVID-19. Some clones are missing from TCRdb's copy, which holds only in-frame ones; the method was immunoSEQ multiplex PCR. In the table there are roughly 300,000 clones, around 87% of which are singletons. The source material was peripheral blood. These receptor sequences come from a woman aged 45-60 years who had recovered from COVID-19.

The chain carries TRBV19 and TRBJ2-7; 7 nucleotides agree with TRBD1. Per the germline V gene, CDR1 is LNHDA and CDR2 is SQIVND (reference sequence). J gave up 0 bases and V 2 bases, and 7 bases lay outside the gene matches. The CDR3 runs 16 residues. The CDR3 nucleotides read TGTGCCAGTAGTATACGGACAGGCGATAGCTCCTACGAGCAGTACTTC. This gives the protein CASSIRTGDSSYEQYF.

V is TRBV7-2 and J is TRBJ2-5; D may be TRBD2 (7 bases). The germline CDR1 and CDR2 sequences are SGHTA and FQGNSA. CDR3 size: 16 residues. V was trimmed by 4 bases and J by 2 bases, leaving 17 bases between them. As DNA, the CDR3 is TGTGCCAGCAGCTCCCGCATGAGGGGGGGGCAAGAGACCCAGTACTTC. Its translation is CASSSRMRGGQETQYF.

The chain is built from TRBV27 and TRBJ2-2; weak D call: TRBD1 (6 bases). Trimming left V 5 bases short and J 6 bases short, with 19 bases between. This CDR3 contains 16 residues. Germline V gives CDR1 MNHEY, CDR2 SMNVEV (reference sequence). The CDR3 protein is CASSPTWGPPAGELFF. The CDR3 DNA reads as TGTGCCAGCAGTCCGACGTGGGGGCCGCCGGCCGGGGAGCTGTTTTTT.

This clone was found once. In DNA form, the CDR3 reads TGCGCCAGCAGCCCCTCGCGGTCAGTTAGCTACGAGCAGTACTTC. Protein product: CASSPSRSVSYEQYF. The V call is TRBV5-1, the J call TRBJ2-7; no clear D gene. CDR3 size: 15 residues. The germline V gene has CDR1 SGHRS and CDR2 YFSETQ. The V end was cut by 4 bases, the J end by 3 bases, with 17 bases between. The full variable domain, with the rest looked up from reference TRBV5-1 and TRBJ2-7, is KAGVTQTPRYLIKTRGQQVTLSCSPISGHRSVSWYQQTPGQGLQFLFEYFSETQRNKGNFPGRFSGRQFSNSRSEMNVSTLELGDSALYLCASSPSRSVSYEQYFGPGTRLTVT.

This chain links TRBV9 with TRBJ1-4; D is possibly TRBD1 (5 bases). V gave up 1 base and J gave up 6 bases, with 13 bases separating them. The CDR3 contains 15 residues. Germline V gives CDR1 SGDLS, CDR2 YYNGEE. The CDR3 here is CASSVLGHLDEKLFF. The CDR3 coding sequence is TGTGCCAGCAGCGTATTGGGGCATTTAGATGAAAAACTGTTTTTT.

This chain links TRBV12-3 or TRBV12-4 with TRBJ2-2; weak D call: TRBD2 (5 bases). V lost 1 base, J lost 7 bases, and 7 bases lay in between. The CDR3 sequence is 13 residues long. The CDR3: CASSLGGIGELFF. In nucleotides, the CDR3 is TGTGCCAGCAGTTTAGGAGGGATCGGGGAGCTGTTTTTT.

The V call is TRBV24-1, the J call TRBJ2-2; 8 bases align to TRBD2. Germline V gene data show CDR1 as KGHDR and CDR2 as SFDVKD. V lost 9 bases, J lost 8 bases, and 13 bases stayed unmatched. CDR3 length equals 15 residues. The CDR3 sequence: CATRPGVAGSGELFF. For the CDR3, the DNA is TGTGCCACCCGGCCGGGAGTAGCGGGGTCAGGGGAGCTGTTTTTT.

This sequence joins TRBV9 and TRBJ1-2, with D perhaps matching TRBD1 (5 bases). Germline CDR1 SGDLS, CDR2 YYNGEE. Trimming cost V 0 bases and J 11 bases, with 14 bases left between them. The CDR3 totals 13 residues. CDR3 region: CASSVGGLGAYTF. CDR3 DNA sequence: TGTGCCAGCAGCGTAGGGGGTTTAGGGGCATACACCTTC.

Written as DNA, the CDR3 is TGTGCCAGCAGCCCGGGACAGAACTATGGCTACACCTTC. Translated: CASSPGQNYGYTF. The V and J genes are TRBV2 and TRBJ1-2; 7 nucleotides align to TRBD1. V was pared by 6 bases and J by 2 bases, with 3 bases of the junction left unmatched. This CDR3 spans 13 amino acids. Germline V CDR1 and CDR2: SNHLY, FYNNEI.

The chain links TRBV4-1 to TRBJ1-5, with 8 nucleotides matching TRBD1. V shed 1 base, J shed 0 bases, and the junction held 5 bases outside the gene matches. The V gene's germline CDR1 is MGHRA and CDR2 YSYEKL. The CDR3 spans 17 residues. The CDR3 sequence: CASSQGQGPFSNQPQHF. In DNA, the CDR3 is TGCGCCAGCAGCCAAGGACAGGGGCCCTTTAGCAATCAGCCCCAGCATTTT.

The CDR3 bases are TGTGCCAGCAGCTTAGCCCCCCCTGGCGGGGGGGCCCACACCGGGGAGCTGTTTTTT. This gives the protein CASSLAPPGGGAHTGELFF. The chain joins TRBV7-2 to TRBJ2-2; 9 bases are a match to TRBD2. The ends lost 0 bases at V and 3 bases at J; junction bases unmatched: 11. This CDR3 has 19 residues. CDR1 and CDR2 (germline): SGHTA, FQGNSA.